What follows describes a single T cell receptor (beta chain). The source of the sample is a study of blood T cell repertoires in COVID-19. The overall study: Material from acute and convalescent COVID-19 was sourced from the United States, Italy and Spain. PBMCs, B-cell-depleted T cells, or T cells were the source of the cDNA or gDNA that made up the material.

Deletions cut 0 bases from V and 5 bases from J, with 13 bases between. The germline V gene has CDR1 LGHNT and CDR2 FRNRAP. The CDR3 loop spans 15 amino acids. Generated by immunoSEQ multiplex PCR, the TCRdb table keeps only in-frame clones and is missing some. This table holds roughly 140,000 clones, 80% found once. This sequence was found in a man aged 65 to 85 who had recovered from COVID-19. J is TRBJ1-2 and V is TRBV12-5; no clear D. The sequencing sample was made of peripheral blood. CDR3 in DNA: TGTGCTAGTGGTTTGGTAGTAGGCAGCGGTTATGGCTACACCTTC. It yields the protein CASGLVVGSGYGYTF.